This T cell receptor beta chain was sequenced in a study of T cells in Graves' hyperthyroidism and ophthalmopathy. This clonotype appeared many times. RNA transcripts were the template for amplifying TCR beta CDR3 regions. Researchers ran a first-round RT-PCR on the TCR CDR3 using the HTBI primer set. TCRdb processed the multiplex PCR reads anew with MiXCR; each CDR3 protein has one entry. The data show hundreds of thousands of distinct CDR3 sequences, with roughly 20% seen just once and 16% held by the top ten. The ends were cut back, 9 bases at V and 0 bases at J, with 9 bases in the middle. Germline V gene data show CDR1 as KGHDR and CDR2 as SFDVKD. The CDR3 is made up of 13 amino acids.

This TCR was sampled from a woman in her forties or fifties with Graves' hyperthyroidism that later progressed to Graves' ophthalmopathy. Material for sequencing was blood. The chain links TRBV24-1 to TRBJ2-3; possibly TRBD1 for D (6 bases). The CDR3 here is CATGTGSTDTQYF. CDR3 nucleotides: TGTGCCACCGGAACAGGGAGCACAGATACGCAGTATTTT.